This T cell receptor (beta chain) appears in the sequencing data of a study of shared clonotypes between healthy human individuals. General study results and limits: The sampled material consisted only of blood, and tissue repertoires are likely to differ. Enrolling few donors narrowed the genetic and exposure-history diversity that was represented.

The authors ran the assay at deep level. In the original workflow: Filtering differed because ImmunoSEQ produced junction-only sequences that carried no quality scores. Here immunoSEQ multiplex PCR was the method, and the copy in TCRdb shows in-frame clones only, minus some. From that table come the V and J calls and clone size; the DNA was used to work out D and trimming. The data show 400,000 to 600,000 clones, about three quarters seen once. The germline CDR1 and CDR2 sequences are LNHDA and SQIVND (reference sequence). The CDR3 extends over 16 amino acids. Losses at the gene ends were 2 bases for V and 0 bases for J; bases not matched to a gene: 2. To note about this clone: The target antigen is unknown.

Sequenced sample: PBMCs. The V call is TRBV19, the J call TRBJ2-2; 8 nucleotides line up with TRBD1. The TCR originated in a middle-aged woman in good health. Some clones in this sample may be carry-over from other donors' samples. The CDR3 sequence: CASSIPGGPNTGELFF. CDR3 bases: TGTGCCAGTAGTATACCAGGGGGCCCGAACACCGGGGAGCTGTTTTTT.